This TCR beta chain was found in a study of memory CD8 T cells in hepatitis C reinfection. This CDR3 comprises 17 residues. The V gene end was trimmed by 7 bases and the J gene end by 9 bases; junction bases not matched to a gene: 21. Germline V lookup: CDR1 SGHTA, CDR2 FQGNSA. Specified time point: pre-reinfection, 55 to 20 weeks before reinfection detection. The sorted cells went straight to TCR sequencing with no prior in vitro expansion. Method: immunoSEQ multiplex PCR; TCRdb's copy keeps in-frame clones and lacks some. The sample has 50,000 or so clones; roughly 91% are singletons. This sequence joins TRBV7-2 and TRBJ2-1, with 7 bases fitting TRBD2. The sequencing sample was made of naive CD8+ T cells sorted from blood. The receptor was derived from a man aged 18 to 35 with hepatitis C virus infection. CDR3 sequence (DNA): TGTGCCAGCACCACGGGGTTCGGGGAGGGCCCTTTGGGTGAGCAGTTCTTC. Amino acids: CASTTGFGEGPLGEQFF.